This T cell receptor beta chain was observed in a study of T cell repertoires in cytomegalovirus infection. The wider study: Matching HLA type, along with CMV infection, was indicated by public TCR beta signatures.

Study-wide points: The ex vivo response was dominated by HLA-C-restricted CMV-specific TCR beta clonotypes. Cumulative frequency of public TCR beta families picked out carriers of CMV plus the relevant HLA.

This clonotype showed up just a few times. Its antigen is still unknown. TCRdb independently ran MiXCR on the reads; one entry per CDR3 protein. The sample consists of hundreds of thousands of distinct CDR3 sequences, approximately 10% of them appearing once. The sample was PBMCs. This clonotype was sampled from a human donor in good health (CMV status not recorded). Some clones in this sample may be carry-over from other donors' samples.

The CDR3 DNA reads TGCGCCAGCAAGCAGTCTAGCACAGATACGCAGTATTTT. This translates into CASKQSSTDTQYF. This chain uses TRBV10-1 with TRBJ2-3; D not certain. Per the germline V gene, CDR1 is WNHNN and CDR2 is SYGVQD (reference sequence). This CDR3 is built from 13 residues. V was clipped by 7 bases and J by 0 bases, with 8 bases between them.